Presented here are 25 T cell receptor beta chains from one specimen sequenced in a study of blood T cell repertoires in COVID-19. This table comes from immunoSEQ multiplex PCR, and its TCRdb copy is limited to in-frame clones, with some not included. The table shows a few hundred thousand clones, with around 89% occurring only once. The sample comprised PBMCs or T cells enriched from blood (not recorded which). These TCRs come from a man aged 35-49 years who had recovered from COVID-19.

The gene calls are TRBV4-3 and TRBJ2-7; 14 bases match TRBD2. The length of the CDR3 is 16 residues. V gave up 3 bases and J gave up 6 bases; unmatched junction bases: 7. In germline, CDR1 is LGHNA, CDR2 YSLEER. The CDR3: CASSHSGLAGVREQYF. CDR3 DNA: TGCGCCAGCAGCCACTCGGGACTAGCGGGAGTCCGCGAGCAGTACTTC.

The chain is built from TRBV10-1 and TRBJ1-3; D not resolved. This CDR3 spans 13 amino acids. V was cut by 10 bases and J by 1 base, with 11 bases left in between. Germline loops: CDR1 WNHNN, CDR2 SYGVQD (reference sequence). The CDR3 is CATRAASGNTIYF. The CDR3 DNA sequence: TGCGCCACCCGCGCGGCATCTGGAAACACCATATATTTT.

Worth noting for this clone: Within the sample, other DNA sequences also encode this same CDR3. This sequence joins TRBV5-1 and TRBJ1-1, with D maybe TRBD1 (5 bases). The ends were cut back, 2 bases at V and 4 bases at J, with 6 bases in the middle. CDR3 length equals 12 residues. CDR1 SGHRS and CDR2 YFSETQ come from the germline V gene. The DNA of the CDR3 is TGCGCCAGCAGCTTCGGGGGCACTGAAGCTTTCTTT. Translating gives CASSFGGTEAFF.

This clone was observed once. The V and J genes are TRBV11-1 and TRBJ2-7; weak D call: TRBD1 (5 bases). V lost 2 bases and J lost 5, with 10 bases in between. CDR1 and CDR2 from the germline V gene are SGHAT and FQDESV (reference sequence). CDR3 length: 13 amino acids. This CDR3 is CASSLRAGNEQYF. CDR3 in DNA: TGTGCCAGCAGCTTAAGGGCAGGGAACGAGCAGTACTTC.

The chain carries TRBV24-1 and TRBJ2-7; D is perhaps TRBD2 (6 bases). Germline V gene data show CDR1 as KGHDR and CDR2 as SFDVKD. CDR3 length: 12 residues. Trimming removed 2 bases from V and 6 bases from J, with 7 bases in between. The CDR3, as DNA: TGTGCCACCAGTGATTGGAGGGGCGAGCAGTACTTC. The encoded protein is CATSDWRGEQYF.

V is TRBV7-9 and J is TRBJ1-6; D might be TRBD1 (5 bases). The CDR3 is made up of 17 amino acids. Germline V gene lookup returns CDR1 SEHNR and CDR2 FQNEAQ (reference sequence). Deletions cut 0 bases from V and 3 bases from J, with 12 bases between. CDR3 bases: TGTGCCAGCAGCTTAGCGTCTCGGGGGAGCTATAATTCACCCCTCCACTTT. Protein product: CASSLASRGSYNSPLHF.

V and J are TRBV14 and TRBJ1-2, with TRBD1 as a possible D gene (6 bases). Germline V gene sequence: CDR1 SGHDN, CDR2 FVKESK. The V gene lost 3 bases and the J gene lost 1 base, with 12 bases spanning the gap. The CDR3 has 15 residues. Here the CDR3 DNA reads TGTGCCAGCAGCCAGGGGGACAAGAATAACTATGGCTACACCTTC. Its translation is CASSQGDKNNYGYTF.

V is TRBV6-5 and J is TRBJ1-3, with D hard to call. The V and J ends lost 4 bases and 0 bases respectively, with 10 bases between them. Germline V gives CDR1 MNHEY, CDR2 SVGAGI. The CDR3 runs to 15 residues. In DNA form, the CDR3 reads TGTGCCAGCAGTTTACACACTAGCTCTGGAAACACCATATATTTT. Its protein product is CASSLHTSSGNTIYF.

J is TRBJ1-5 and V is TRBV4-2; no clear D gene. CDR1 is LGHNA and CDR2 is YNFKEQ in the germline V gene. The V gene lost 0 bases and the J gene lost 2 bases, with 5 bases spanning the gap. CDR3 length: 14 amino acids. This CDR3 reads CASSQDLRNQPQHF. The CDR3 nucleotides are TGTGCCAGCAGCCAAGATCTTCGCAATCAGCCCCAGCATTTT.

The gene calls are TRBV11-3 and TRBJ2-1, with D possibly TRBD1 on 6 matching bases. This CDR3 spans 17 amino acids. The V and J ends lost 5 bases and 0 bases respectively, with 17 bases between them. CDR1 is SGHNT, CDR2 YENEEA, per germline. The CDR3 is CASSPETDRNSYNEQFF. The DNA of the CDR3 is TGTGCCAGCAGCCCGGAAACGGACAGAAACTCCTACAATGAGCAGTTCTTC.

The chain carries TRBV6-6 and TRBJ2-7; 8 bases line up with TRBD1. V shed 6 bases and J 4 bases; nucleotides not matched to a gene: 5. Germline CDR1 reads MNHNY; CDR2 reads SVGAGI (reference sequence). The CDR3 extends over 13 amino acids. In DNA form, the CDR3 reads TGTGCCAGCAGCCTGGGACAGGTATACGAGCAGTACTTC. It specifies CASSLGQVYEQYF.

The V and J genes are TRBV15 and TRBJ2-6; D unresolved. V lost 4 bases and J 0 bases, leaving 10 bases between the germline ends. Germline lookup yields CDR1 LNHNV and CDR2 YYDKDF (reference sequence). The CDR3 totals 16 residues. The DNA of the CDR3 is TGTGCCACCAGCAAGAAGACACCCTCTGGGGCCAACGTCCTGACTTTC. Translated: CATSKKTPSGANVLTF.

This clone was recorded only once. The chain employs TRBV9 and TRBJ2-7; 7 positions agree with TRBD1. The CDR3 length is 14 residues. V trimming: 0 bases; J trimming: 2 bases; junction bases outside the gene matches: 2. Germline V gives CDR1 SGDLS, CDR2 YYNGEE. The DNA of the CDR3 is TGTGCCAGCAGCGTAGAAGGGGGCACCTACGAGCAGTACTTC. Amino acids: CASSVEGGTYEQYF.

CDR3 residues: CASSIDSGGREFSNEQYF. The CDR3 DNA reads TGTGCCAGTAGTATAGATTCTGGCGGGAGGGAGTTTTCCAACGAGCAGTACTTC. This chain connects TRBV19 to TRBJ2-7, with 9 bases that match TRBD2. The CDR3 is 18 residues long. The germline gives CDR1 LNHDA, CDR2 SQIVND (reference sequence). The trim removed 0 bases at V and 5 bases at J, leaving 14 bases unmatched.

In DNA, the CDR3 is TGTGCCAGCAGTTTGACAGGGCTGCAGGAAAAACTGTTTTTT. Amino acids: CASSLTGLQEKLFF. The chain is built from TRBV27 and TRBJ1-4; 7 bases match TRBD1. This CDR3 is 14 amino acids long. The J segment lost 8 bases and the V segment lost 3 bases, leaving 6 bases of the junction unmatched. CDR1 is MNHEY, CDR2 SMNVEV, per germline (reference sequence). The full variable domain, rest sourced from reference TRBV27 and TRBJ1-4, is EAQVTQNPRYLITVTGKKLTVTCSQNMNHEYMSWYRQDPGLGLRQIYYSMNVEVTDKGDVPEGYKVSRKEKRNFPLILESPSPNQTSLYFCASSLTGLQEKLFFGSGTQLSVL.

This clone was picked up one time. This chain uses TRBV28 with TRBJ1-5; 7 bases align to TRBD1. After removal of 1 base from V and 7 bases from J, the junction contained 7 bases not matched to a gene. Germline V gene lookup returns CDR1 MDHEN and CDR2 SYDVKM. This CDR3 is 15 amino acids long. CDR3 in DNA: TGTGCCAGCAGTTTATCCGGAGGGGGCCACCAGCCCCAGCATTTT. This sequence encodes CASSLSGGGHQPQHF.

CDR3 protein: CASTTPGTSGGGQFF. The CDR3 bases are TGTGCCAGTACTACCCCCGGGACTAGCGGGGGGGGGCAGTTCTTC. The chain has TRBV19 and TRBJ2-1; 16 nucleotides line up with TRBD2. The CDR3 is made up of 15 amino acids. Germline CDR1 is LNHDA and CDR2 is SQIVND (reference sequence). The V and J ends lost 7 bases and 12 bases, in that order; junction bases with no gene match: 9.

The genes are TRBV7-8 and TRBJ1-1; TRBD1 aligns across 9 bases. The V and J ends lost 4 bases and 4 bases, in that order; junction bases with no gene match: 7. This CDR3 spans 15 amino acids. Germline V gene data show CDR1 as SGHVS and CDR2 as FQNEAQ. DNA of the CDR3: TGTGCCAGCAGCTCCACAGGGGGCATTGGCACTGAAGCTTTCTTT. As protein: CASSSTGGIGTEAFF.

The chain employs TRBV24-1 and TRBJ1-2; 7 bases line up with TRBD1. This CDR3 comprises 13 residues. Germline CDR1 reads KGHDR; CDR2 reads SFDVKD. J was trimmed by 5 bases and V by 5 bases; bases with no gene match: 4. The CDR3 region has the DNA TGTGCCACCAGTGCCAAGGACAGGTATGGCTACACCTTC. Protein: CATSAKDRYGYTF.

The rearrangement uses TRBV5-4 and TRBJ1-6; tentative D call: TRBD1 (6 bases). There are 17 residues in the CDR3. The V gene lost 4 bases and the J gene lost 10 bases, with 24 bases spanning the gap. Germline CDR1 SGHNT, CDR2 YYREEE (reference sequence). CDR3 in DNA: TGTGCCAGCAGCGACAGGACAGTTCCTCTATCGGCCTCACCCCTCCACTTT. It codes for CASSDRTVPLSASPLHF. Full variable domain (missing parts from reference TRBV5-4 and TRBJ1-6): ETGVTQSPTHLIKTRGQQVTLRCSSQSGHNTVSWYQQALGQGPQFIFQYYREEENGRGNFPPRFSGLQFPNYSSELNVNALELDDSALYLCASSDRTVPLSASPLHFGNGTRLTVT.

The V and J genes are TRBV6-5 and TRBJ2-6; D perhaps matches TRBD1 (5 bases). The CDR3 totals 15 residues. Germline loops: CDR1 MNHEY, CDR2 SVGAGI. The V end was cut by 7 bases, the J end by 0 bases, with 10 bases between. CDR3 DNA: TGTGCCAGCACCAGGGTCGACTCTGGGGCCAACGTCCTGACTTTC. Its translation is CASTRVDSGANVLTF.

The chain couples TRBV27 to TRBJ2-7; TRBD2 is a possible D gene (5 bases). V was clipped by 5 bases and J by 5 bases, with 16 bases between them. This CDR3 has 14 residues. CDR1 and CDR2 (germline): MNHEY, SMNVEV (reference sequence). The CDR3 DNA is TGTGCCAGCAGTCACCCGGGAACTATCCACGAGCAGTACTTC. Residues: CASSHPGTIHEQYF.

V is TRBV4-2 and J is TRBJ2-4; 11 bases are shared with TRBD1. Germline loops: CDR1 LGHNA, CDR2 YNFKEQ. The CDR3 spans 15 residues. V trimming: 3 bases; J trimming: 6 bases; junction bases outside the gene matches: 4. CDR3 sequence (DNA): TGTGCCAGCAGCCACGCCGGGACAGGGGGAAACATTCAGTACTTC. It is translated as CASSHAGTGGNIQYF.

The chain recombines TRBV18 with TRBJ2-2, with a tentative D call TRBD2 (6 bases). Germline CDR1 and CDR2: KGHSH and LQKENI. There are 16 residues in the CDR3. The V end lost 4 bases, the J end lost 2 bases, and 14 bases lay between the germline ends. CDR3 in amino acids: CASSLAGGTNTGELFF. DNA for the CDR3: TGTGCCAGCTCACTCGCTGGAGGGACCAACACCGGGGAGCTGTTTTTT.

This sequence joins TRBV9 and TRBJ2-3, with 8 bases identical to TRBD2. The CDR3 has 15 amino acids. Germline loops: CDR1 SGDLS, CDR2 YYNGEE. The V segment lost 2 bases and the J segment 5 bases; nucleotides outside the gene matches: 7. The CDR3 reads CASSVGGAGGDTQYF. CDR3 nucleotide sequence: TGTGCCAGCAGCGTCGGCGGGGCGGGGGGAGATACGCAGTATTTT.